A single sample gave rise to the 30 T cell receptor beta chains below, sequenced in a study of cytomegalovirus exposure and HLA in healthy donors. 13 Jbeta primers and 60 Vbeta primers were used for the PCR. Assay used: immunoSEQ multiplex PCR; TCRdb lists only in-frame clones, some missing. Found here are about 94,000 clones, around three fifths of them singletons; the top ten hold about 3.8%. The sequenced sample was PBMCs. The receptors come from a man aged 25-45 years in good health and CMV-seronegative.

V is TRBV29-1 and J is TRBJ1-2, with 8 bases lining up with TRBD1. V gave up 4 bases and J gave up 4 bases; unmatched junction bases: 8. This CDR3 has 14 residues. CDR1 and CDR2 (germline): SQVTM, ANQGSEA. The CDR3 region is CSVVGRGLGYGYTF. The CDR3 DNA reads TGCAGCGTTGTGGGCAGGGGGCTTGGCTATGGCTACACCTTC.

J is TRBJ2-6 and V is TRBV2; 8 nucleotides match TRBD2. CDR1 is SNHLY and CDR2 is FYNNEI in the germline V gene. V shed 6 bases and J 0 bases; nucleotides not matched to a gene: 10. The CDR3 totals 18 residues. The DNA of the CDR3 is TGTGCCAGCAGGGACGCGCTAGCGGGCGACTCTGGGGCCAACGTCCTGACTTTC. This translates into CASRDALAGDSGANVLTF.

CDR3 protein: CASSLSGTGGYEQYF. CDR3 bases: TGTGCCAGCAGTTTATCCGGGACAGGGGGATACGAGCAGTACTTC. This rearrangement joins TRBV6-5 to TRBJ2-7; 11 bases are shared with TRBD1. This CDR3 region has 15 residues. Germline V gives CDR1 MNHEY, CDR2 SVGAGI. The J segment lost 4 bases and the V segment lost 4 bases, leaving 6 bases of the junction unmatched.

Note on this clone: Compared with germline, one end of the junction differs, possibly owing to a read error. The chain uses TRBV7-9 and TRBJ2-3, with TRBD2 identical over 9 bases. CDR1 is SEHNR and CDR2 is FQNEAQ in the germline V gene (reference sequence). CDR3 size: 15 residues. CDR3 sequence (DNA): TGTTCCAGCAGCTTAAAAGCGGGGGGCTTAGATACGCAGTATTTT. Its protein product is CSSSLKAGGLDTQYF.

The chain couples TRBV28 to TRBJ1-2; TRBD1 might be the D (6 bases). The germline V gene has CDR1 MDHEN and CDR2 SYDVKM. Trimming removed 5 bases at V and 8 bases at J, with 18 bases between. The CDR3 has 14 amino acids. The chain's CDR3 is CASSIETGLEGYTF. CDR3 bases: TGTGCCAGCAGTATCGAGACAGGACTCGAAGGCTACACCTTC.

This clone was detected only a few times. The rearrangement joins TRBV9 to TRBJ2-5; possible D gene TRBD2, 7 bases. Trimming left V 2 bases short and J 3 bases short, with 17 bases between. Looked up from germline, CDR1 is SGDLS and CDR2 is YYNGEE. CDR3 size: 16 residues. The CDR3 is CASSVFSGGLEETQYF. In DNA form, the CDR3 reads TGTGCCAGCAGCGTTTTTTCGGGGGGCTTAGAAGAGACCCAGTACTTC. The whole variable domain, filled in from reference TRBV9 and TRBJ2-5, reads DSGVTQTPKHLITATGQRVTLRCSPRSGDLSVYWYQQSLDQGLQFLIQYYNGEERAKGNILERFSAQQFPDLHSELNLSSLELGDSALYFCASSVFSGGLEETQYFGPGTRLLVL.

The gene calls are TRBV6-5 and TRBJ1-2; 7 nucleotides agree with TRBD1. This CDR3 spans 14 amino acids. The V gene's germline CDR1 is MNHEY and CDR2 SVGAGI. V gave up 7 bases and J gave up 6 bases; unmatched junction bases: 11. This chain's CDR3 is CASTQHGQADGYTF. In DNA, the CDR3 is TGTGCCAGCACTCAACATGGACAGGCTGATGGCTACACCTTC.

This clone was seen a few times. The chain links TRBV18 to TRBJ2-1; D gene ambiguous. This CDR3 is built from 15 residues. The germline CDR1 and CDR2 sequences are KGHSH and LQKENI. Trimming took 4 bases from V and 6 from J, leaving 16 bases between them. The CDR3 coding sequence is TGTGCCAGCTCACTAACCCGCGCTACGATCAATGAGCAGTTCTTC. Encoded protein: CASSLTRATINEQFF.

The V call is TRBV6-1, the J call TRBJ2-5; 7 nucleotides line up with TRBD2. V shed 4 bases and J 5 bases; nucleotides not matched to a gene: 10. There are 15 residues in the CDR3. Germline-derived CDR1 and CDR2 are MNHNS and SASEGT. The DNA for the CDR3 is TGTGCCAGCAGTGTCCTGGGGGGGGTAGGGGAGACCCAGTACTTC. Protein: CASSVLGGVGETQYF.

The chain employs TRBV7-8 and TRBJ2-1; 7 nucleotides match TRBD2. Germline assignment: CDR1 SGHVS and CDR2 FQNEAQ. V lost 2 bases, J lost 0 bases, and 4 bases stayed unmatched. CDR3 size: 16 residues. CDR3 DNA sequence: TGTGCCAGCAGCTTACATAGCGGGCTCTCCTACAATGAGCAGTTCTTC. It yields the protein CASSLHSGLSYNEQFF.

This clone turned up a few times. It may be a read error: a sequence one base away is much more abundant. The chain is built from TRBV9 and TRBJ2-7, with 11 nucleotides matching TRBD2. V trimming: 4 bases; J trimming: 6 bases; junction bases outside the gene matches: 15. This CDR3 has 17 amino acids. Germline V gene sequence: CDR1 SGDLS, CDR2 YYNGEE. CDR3 bases: TGTGCCAGCAGCCCCTCCCCACGACTAGCGGGGCACGGCGAGCAGTACTTC. Protein sequence: CASSPSPRLAGHGEQYF.

V and J are TRBV5-1 and TRBJ2-5, with D tentatively TRBD2 (7 bases). V was shortened by 3 bases and J by 1 base, with 10 bases between the two germline ends. The CDR3 runs 14 residues. CDR1 is SGHRS, CDR2 YFSETQ, per germline. In DNA form, the CDR3 reads TGCGCCAGCAGCTGGGGGGGCTTCCAAGAGACCCAGTACTTC. This translates into CASSWGGFQETQYF. Full variable domain (remainder filled in from reference TRBV5-1 and TRBJ2-5): KAGVTQTPRYLIKTRGQQVTLSCSPISGHRSVSWYQQTPGQGLQFLFEYFSETQRNKGNFPGRFSGRQFSNSRSEMNVSTLELGDSALYLCASSWGGFQETQYFGPGTRLLVL.

Of note for this clone: The junction and the germline gene differ at one end; a read error may be behind it. V is TRBV7-9 and J is TRBJ1-6, with 9 bases aligning to TRBD1. The length of the CDR3 is 14 residues. CDR1 is SEHNR, CDR2 FQNEAQ, per germline (reference sequence). The DNA for the CDR3 is TGTTCCAGCAGCTTCCGGGACAGGGATTCACCCCTCCACTTT. This sequence encodes CSSSFRDRDSPLHF.

The chain couples TRBV7-6 to TRBJ1-3; no clear D. Between the trimmed V and J ends, which lost 5 bases and 7 bases, there was a span of 24 bases. Germline-derived CDR1 and CDR2 are SGHVS and FNYEAQ. The CDR3 is made up of 17 amino acids. CDR3 DNA: TGTGCCAGCAGCACCCGGCACTCGACAAATCTACGGAACACCATATATTTT. This translates into CASSTRHSTNLRNTIYF. Variable domain in full (rest from reference TRBV7-6 and TRBJ1-3): GAGVSQSPRYKVTKRGQDVALRCDPISGHVSLYWYRQALGQGPEFLTYFNYEAQQDKSGLPNDRFSAERPEGSISTLTIQRTEQRDSAMYRCASSTRHSTNLRNTIYFGEGSWLTVV.

The J gene is TRBJ2-7, the V gene TRBV5-1; 9 bases fit TRBD2. Germline V gene lookup returns CDR1 SGHRS and CDR2 YFSETQ. The length of the CDR3 is 16 residues. Germline trimming cut 0 bases from V and 2 bases from J; bases unmatched to any gene: 6. As DNA, the CDR3 is TGCGCCAGCAGCTTGGCCCGAGCTAGCGGGGCCTACGAGCAGTACTTC. It yields the protein CASSLARASGAYEQYF.

In the case of this clone: A read error may account for a junction end that differs from germline. The chain has TRBV18 and TRBJ2-7, with 7 bases aligning to TRBD1. In germline, CDR1 is KGHSH, CDR2 LQKENI. This CDR3 is 14 amino acids long. The CDR3 sequence: CASSQAGGSYERYF. The DNA for the CDR3 is TGTGCCAGCTCACAAGCAGGGGGATCCTACGAGCGGTACTTC.

This clone has more than one count but fewer than ten. CDR3 region: CASSLAGGLGETQYF. CDR3 nucleotide sequence: TGTGCCAGCAGCTTGGCGGGGGGGCTGGGTGAGACCCAGTACTTC. This rearrangement joins TRBV5-5 to TRBJ2-5, with 8 bases lining up with TRBD2. The trim removed 0 bases at V and 5 bases at J, leaving 6 bases unmatched. The length of the CDR3 is 15 residues. Per the germline V gene, CDR1 is SGHKS and CDR2 is YYEKEE (reference sequence).

This clone was seen a few times. The chain joins TRBV6-5 to TRBJ1-2; TRBD1 might be the D (6 bases). Germline assignment: CDR1 MNHEY and CDR2 SVGAGI. V was cut by 0 bases and J by 4 bases, with 15 bases left in between. The CDR3 contains 16 residues. The CDR3 loop reads CASSYSGGAWIYGYTF. The DNA for the CDR3 is TGTGCCAGCAGTTACTCGGGGGGGGCTTGGATCTATGGCTACACCTTC.

There are a few counts of this clone. Sequence at one end of the junction differs from germline and may be a read error. As DNA, the CDR3 is TGTTCCAGCAGCCTGATAGCGTTTCTAGAGACCAATGAGCAGTTCTTC. Translated, it gives CSSSLIAFLETNEQFF. V and J are TRBV7-9 and TRBJ2-1; tentative D call: TRBD2 (5 bases). Germline CDR1 and CDR2: SEHNR and FQNEAQ (reference sequence). CDR3 length equals 16 residues.

This clone has only a few counts. The chain is built from TRBV7-2 and TRBJ2-7, with TRBD1 as a possible D gene (6 bases). V was shortened by 1 base and J by 2 bases, with 12 bases between the two germline ends. The CDR3 runs 15 residues. Looked up from germline, CDR1 is SGHTA and CDR2 is FQGNSA. CDR3 DNA sequence: TGTGCCAGCAGCTTAGTAATCGCAGGGGCCTACGAGCAGTACTTC. This translates into CASSLVIAGAYEQYF.

V and J are TRBV5-1 and TRBJ1-5; possible D gene TRBD1, 5 bases. V was trimmed by 3 bases and J by 0 bases, leaving 10 bases between them. Germline V gene lookup returns CDR1 SGHRS and CDR2 YFSETQ. The CDR3 is made up of 15 amino acids. CDR3 protein: CASSYQGLSNQPQHF. The CDR3 DNA reads as TGCGCCAGCAGCTATCAGGGCCTTAGCAATCAGCCCCAGCATTTT.

The CDR3 DNA is TGTGCCAACCGGGGCGGGAGCCCCAAAGAGACCCAGTACTTC. The encoded protein is CANRGGSPKETQYF. J is TRBJ2-5 and V is TRBV27, with TRBD2 matching over 7 bases. In germline, CDR1 is MNHEY, CDR2 SMNVEV (reference sequence). This CDR3 has 14 amino acids. V lost 10 bases, J lost 3 bases, and 11 bases stayed unmatched.

The chain has TRBV9 and TRBJ1-1; D gene uncertain. The germline CDR1 and CDR2 sequences are SGDLS and YYNGEE. The CDR3 is made up of 13 amino acids. Deletions cut 0 bases from V and 1 base from J, with 4 bases between. The CDR3: CASSVVQNTEAFF. DNA of the CDR3: TGTGCCAGCAGCGTAGTTCAGAACACTGAAGCTTTCTTT. The full variable domain, its missing parts supplied by reference TRBV9 and TRBJ1-1, is DSGVTQTPKHLITATGQRVTLRCSPRSGDLSVYWYQQSLDQGLQFLIQYYNGEERAKGNILERFSAQQFPDLHSELNLSSLELGDSALYFCASSVVQNTEAFFGQGTRLTVV.

In this sample, this clone turned up once. The J gene is TRBJ2-6, the V gene TRBV11-3; D is perhaps TRBD2 (6 bases). Trimming removed 6 bases at V and 4 bases at J, with 16 bases between. There are 16 residues in the CDR3. Germline CDR1 and CDR2: SGHNT and YENEEA. In DNA, the CDR3 is TGTGCCAGCAGTAAAAAGGGCGGGGCCGGGGCCAACGTCCTGACTTTC. Translated: CASSKKGGAGANVLTF. Supplemented by reference TRBV11-3 and TRBJ2-6, the full variable domain reads EAGVVQSPRYKIIEKKQPVAFWCNPISGHNTLYWYLQNLGQGPELLIRYENEEAVDDSQLPKDRFSAERLKGVDSTLKIQPAELGDSAVYLCASSKKGGAGANVLTFGAGSRLTVL.

This rearrangement joins TRBV10-3 to TRBJ2-1, with 14 bases that match TRBD2. CDR1 and CDR2 (germline): ENHRY, SYGVKD. With 10 bases clipped from V and 8 bases from J, the junction kept 7 bases outside the gene matches. The CDR3 runs 14 residues. The CDR3 loop reads CATGTSGSQDEQFF. The DNA for the CDR3 is TGTGCCACCGGGACTAGCGGGAGTCAGGATGAGCAGTTCTTC.

This chain joins TRBV20-1 and TRBJ1-6; TRBD1 might be the D (5 bases). Germline values: CDR1 DFQATT, CDR2 SNEGSKA (reference sequence). Between the trimmed V and J ends, which lost 5 bases and 10 bases, there was a span of 9 bases. This CDR3 spans 11 amino acids. CDR3 nucleotide sequence: TGCAGTGCTCAACAGGAATCACCCCTCCACTTT. Protein sequence: CSAQQESPLHF.

V usage is TRBV28 and J usage is TRBJ1-2, with 10 bases that match TRBD1. The V gene end was trimmed by 10 bases and the J gene end by 0 bases; junction bases not matched to a gene: 20. In germline, CDR1 is MDHEN, CDR2 SYDVKM. The CDR3 runs 19 residues. The CDR3 DNA follows: TGTGCCACATTTCTCAGACAGGGGGCGTCGGGATGGGCTAACTATGGCTACACCTTC. Translated, it gives CATFLRQGASGWANYGYTF.

This clone was seen a few times. This chain links TRBV5-1 with TRBJ2-2, with TRBD2 identical over 12 bases. V gave up 4 bases and J gave up 6 bases; unmatched junction bases: 10. The germline CDR1 and CDR2 sequences are SGHRS and YFSETQ. The CDR3 has 17 amino acids. The CDR3 nucleotides read TGCGCCAGCAGCCTTGTCCTAGCGGGAGGGCCGGCCGGGGAGCTGTTTTTT. This gives the protein CASSLVLAGGPAGELFF. The whole variable domain, filled in from reference TRBV5-1 and TRBJ2-2, reads KAGVTQTPRYLIKTRGQQVTLSCSPISGHRSVSWYQQTPGQGLQFLFEYFSETQRNKGNFPGRFSGRQFSNSRSEMNVSTLELGDSALYLCASSLVLAGGPAGELFFGEGSRLTVL.

The chain recombines TRBV27 with TRBJ2-7; 11 bases match TRBD1. With 0 bases clipped from V and 8 bases from J, the junction kept 6 bases outside the gene matches. The CDR3 length is 15 residues. Germline CDR1 reads MNHEY; CDR2 reads SMNVEV (reference sequence). The CDR3 loop is CASSLSVDRGRQQYF. CDR3 in DNA: TGTGCCAGCAGTTTATCGGTGGACAGGGGGCGGCAGCAGTACTTC.

There are a few counts of this clone. The genes are TRBV7-2 and TRBJ1-6; a possible D gene is TRBD1 (5 bases). The CDR3 runs to 15 residues. Germline V lookup: CDR1 SGHTA, CDR2 FQGNSA. The V gene lost 4 bases and the J gene lost 7 bases, with 14 bases spanning the gap. The DNA for the CDR3 is TGTGCCAGCAGCTCCCAGGGCTTCGGGAATTCACCCCTCCACTTT. Translating it yields CASSSQGFGNSPLHF.